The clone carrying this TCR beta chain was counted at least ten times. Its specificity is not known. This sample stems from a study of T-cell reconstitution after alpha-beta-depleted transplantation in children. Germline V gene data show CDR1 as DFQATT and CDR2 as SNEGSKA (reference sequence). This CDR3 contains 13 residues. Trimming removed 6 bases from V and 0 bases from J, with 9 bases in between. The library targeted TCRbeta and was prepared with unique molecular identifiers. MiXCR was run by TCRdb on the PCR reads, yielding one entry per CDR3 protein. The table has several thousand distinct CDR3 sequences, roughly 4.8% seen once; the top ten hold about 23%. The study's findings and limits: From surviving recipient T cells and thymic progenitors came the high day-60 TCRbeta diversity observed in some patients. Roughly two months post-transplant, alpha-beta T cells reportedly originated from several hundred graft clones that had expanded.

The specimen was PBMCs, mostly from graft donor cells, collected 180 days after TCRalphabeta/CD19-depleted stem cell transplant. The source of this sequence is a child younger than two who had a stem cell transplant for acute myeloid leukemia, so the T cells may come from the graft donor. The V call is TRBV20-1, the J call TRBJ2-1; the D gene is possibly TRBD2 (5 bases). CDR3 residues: CSAQRSSYNEQFF. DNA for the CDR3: TGCAGTGCCCAGCGGAGCTCCTACAATGAGCAGTTCTTC.